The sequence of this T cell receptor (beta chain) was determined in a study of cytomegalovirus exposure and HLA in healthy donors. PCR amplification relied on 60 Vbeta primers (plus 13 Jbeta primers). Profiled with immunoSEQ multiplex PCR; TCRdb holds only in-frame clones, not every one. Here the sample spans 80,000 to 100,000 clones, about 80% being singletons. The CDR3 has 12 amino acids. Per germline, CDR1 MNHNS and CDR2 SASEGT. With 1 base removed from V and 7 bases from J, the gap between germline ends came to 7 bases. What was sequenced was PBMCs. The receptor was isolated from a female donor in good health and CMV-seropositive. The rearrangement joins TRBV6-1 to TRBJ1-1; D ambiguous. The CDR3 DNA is TGTGCCAGCAGTGAAGACTTGTGTGAAGCTTTCTTT. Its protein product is CASSEDLCEAFF.